A selection of T cell receptor beta chains follows, all from one sample in a study of regulatory T cells in long-lasting Graves disease. TCRdb re-derived calls from the multiplex PCR reads in MiXCR, one entry per CDR3 protein. The sample has over 500,000 distinct CDR3 sequences; about 16% are singletons. These data also formed part of another study, on T cells in Graves' hyperthyroidism and ophthalmopathy.

Sequencing was performed on peripheral blood mononuclear cells (PBMCs), taken at new diagnosis, from a patient treated with antithyroid drugs. The receptors stem from a man younger than 30 with Graves disease. The CDR3 runs from the conserved cysteine through the conserved F or W. Each record gives: V gene, clone size, CDR3 length, J gene, CDR3 protein. Clone size is shown for a subset of rows, as once, few, many or a class of expanded clone.

>TRBV20-1|.|15|TRBJ2-7
CSARDSSSGTYEQYF
>TRBV5-1|.|14|TRBJ1-6
CASSLEGWVSPLHF
>TRBV12-3/TRBV12-4|many|15|TRBJ2-5
CASSLEASLQETQYF
>TRBV27|.|15|TRBJ1-1
CASSLRIPSSTEAFF
>TRBV30|many|13|TRBJ1-5
CAWSIHSNQPQHF
>TRBV9|few|14|TRBJ1-1
CASKRTSGSTEAFF
>TRBV7-2|many|13|TRBJ2-7
CASSTEEQGEQYF
>TRBV11-2|few|16|TRBJ2-2
CASSLAPGGNTGELFF
>TRBV7-2|.|16|TRBJ2-7
CASSLGVATRAYEQYF
>TRBV14|few|13|TRBJ2-7
CASSQGEFWRQYF
>TRBV4-2|few|16|TRBJ2-1
CASSQEETSLYNEQFF
>TRBV29-1|.|16|TRBJ1-2
CSVEVVEQGAFYGYTF
>TRBV5-1|many|13|TRBJ2-5
CASSEFSGGIQYF
>TRBV12-3/TRBV12-4|.|17|TRBJ2-1
CASRISFRRQSGNEQFF
>TRBV7-9|many|15|TRBJ2-2
CASPSLTGYTGELFF
>TRBV12-3/TRBV12-4|many|15|TRBJ2-1
CASRQTSGRSDEQFF
>TRBV3-1|many|14|TRBJ2-7
CASSLMGRNYEQYF
>TRBV6-1|many|14|TRBJ2-7
CASKIGTPGDEQYF
>TRBV20-1|few|18|TRBJ2-1
CSARELRLGGRAAGEQFF
>TRBV12-3/TRBV12-4|many|14|TRBJ2-2
CAIKGPRGPGELFF
>TRBV20-1|many|16|TRBJ1-2
CSARGGGQVADYGYTF
>TRBV30|.|13|TRBJ2-7
CAWSSGGNLEQYF
>TRBV6-1|few|14|TRBJ2-5
CASALLAGLETQYF
>TRBV12-3/TRBV12-4|.|16|TRBJ2-2
CASSGSSGTYTGELFF
>TRBV20-1|many|12|TRBJ2-5
CSASSDQETQYF
>TRBV3-1|many|12|TRBJ1-2
CASSARARGYTF
>TRBV6-1|.|17|TRBJ1-2
CASTTSRGGKGNYGYTF
>TRBV14|.|13|TRBJ2-2
CASSQAEGGELFF
>TRBV3-1|many|15|TRBJ2-7
CASSRSLGRSYEQYF
>TRBV20-1|.|13|TRBJ2-1
CSGGLAGDNEQFF
>TRBV7-9|.|15|TRBJ1-2
CASSSEGVFNYGYTF
>TRBV4-1|few|14|TRBJ2-7
CASSHASGAYEQYF
>TRBV19|.|14|TRBJ1-5
CASSIGGSNQPQHF
>TRBV11-1|many|15|TRBJ2-1
CASKNVGGGDNEQFF
>TRBV28|many|16|TRBJ2-4
CASSIAGELAKNIQYF
>TRBV4-1|.|16|TRBJ2-1
CASSQGVSGRANEQFF
>TRBV5-4|.|14|TRBJ2-5
CASSALGVEETQYF
>TRBV7-3|few|16|TRBJ2-3
CASSLGGQARTDTQYF
>TRBV9|many|15|TRBJ2-1
CASSVRLAGDYEQFF
>TRBV25-1|.|16|TRBJ2-1
CASSELVSGNYNEQFF
>TRBV6-5|few|16|TRBJ2-2
CASSYSGTGRAGELFF
>TRBV20-1|few|15|TRBJ2-7
CSAPYGGGGPYEQYF
>TRBV13|few|14|TRBJ2-2
CASSFEGNTGELFF
>TRBV10-3|.|15|TRBJ2-2
CAISESQGYTGELFF
>TRBV29-1|.|15|TRBJ1-5
CSVEFLDDSNQPQHF
>TRBV2|many|12|TRBJ1-4
CASRDRVEKLFF
>TRBV20-1|few|12|TRBJ2-1
CSARLAGDEQFF
>TRBV10-3|many|14|TRBJ1-1
CATDLSGANTEAFF
>TRBV28|many|15|TRBJ2-5
CASSPSGRRQETQYF
>TRBV20-1|.|17|TRBJ2-3
CSGEKARLAGAADTQYF
>TRBV4-1|few|15|TRBJ2-5
CASSGSTEKQETQYF
>TRBV11-2|few|15|TRBJ2-7
CASSSRGGGSYEQYF
>TRBV19|.|13|TRBJ1-1
CASSIAHRIEAFF